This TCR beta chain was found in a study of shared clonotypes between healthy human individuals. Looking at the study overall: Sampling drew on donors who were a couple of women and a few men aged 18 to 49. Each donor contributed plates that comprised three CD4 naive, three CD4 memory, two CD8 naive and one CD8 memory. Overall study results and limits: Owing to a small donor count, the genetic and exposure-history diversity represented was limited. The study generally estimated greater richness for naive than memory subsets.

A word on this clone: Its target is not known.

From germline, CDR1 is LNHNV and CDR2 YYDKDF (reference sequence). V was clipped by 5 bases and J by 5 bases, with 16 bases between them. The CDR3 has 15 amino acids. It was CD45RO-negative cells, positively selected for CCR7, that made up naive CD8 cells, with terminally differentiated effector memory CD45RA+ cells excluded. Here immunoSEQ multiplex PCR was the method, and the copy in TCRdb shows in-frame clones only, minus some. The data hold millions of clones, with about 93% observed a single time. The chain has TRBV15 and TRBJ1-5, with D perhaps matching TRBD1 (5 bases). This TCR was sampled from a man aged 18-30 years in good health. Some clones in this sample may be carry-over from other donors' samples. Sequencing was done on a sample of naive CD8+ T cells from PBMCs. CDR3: CATSLSAGSDQPQHF. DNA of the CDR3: TGTGCCACCAGCCTTTCCGCAGGGTCCGATCAGCCCCAGCATTTT.